This TCR beta chain was sequenced during a study of siplizumab effects on memory and regulatory T cells. Overall study results and limits: Memory cells seemed less diverse than naive T cells, which seemed major alloresponse contributors. Confirmation that proliferating Tregs from siplizumab cultures had suppressive function was not obtained. In roughly 75-96% of proliferating CD4+ or CD8+ clones, a naive or memory phenotype could not be assigned.

Repertoires were generated with immunoSEQ multiplex PCR, while TCRdb's copy carries only in-frame clones and drops some. The sample includes 100,000 to 120,000 clones, 80% to 95% of them seen just once. Germline CDR1 reads SGDLS; CDR2 reads YYNGEE. This CDR3 is 13 amino acids long. Deletions cut 2 bases from V and 2 bases from J, with 7 bases between. A single count supports this clone. As yet, its antigen is unknown. The receptor comes from a human donor in good health. V is TRBV9 and J is TRBJ1-1; D is ambiguous. Specimen: CD4+ T cells sorted from blood. For the CDR3, the DNA is TGTGCCAGCAGCGTTATAGAAAACACTGAAGCTTTCTTT. It translates to CASSVIENTEAFF.